Below are 7 T cell receptor beta chains sequenced from a single sample in a study of blood T cells in healthy people across ages. Next came a second PCR, run for about 6 to 12 cycles, which used a sample-barcoded 5' primer along with a J-beta primer mix. TCRdb redid the calling of the 5' RACE reads with MiXCR, one entry per CDR3 protein. Of 800,000 or so distinct CDR3 sequences detected, approximately 25% appear once; the ten largest clones hold roughly 3.8%. This sample was shared with a second study, whose subject was T cells of mothers and their children.

The sequenced material came from blood. These receptors all come from a boy between 10 and 17 years old in good health.

This clonotype has only a few counts. The gene calls are TRBV7-2 and TRBJ2-4; 7 bases fit TRBD1. V dropped 1 base and J dropped 1; count of bases not matched to a gene: 4. The CDR3 totals 16 residues. Germline CDR1 reads SGHTA; CDR2 reads FQGNSA. Written as DNA, the CDR3 is TGTGCCAGCAGCTTAGAGGGGGCGCGGGCCAAAAACATTCAGTACTTC. Translation: CASSLEGARAKNIQYF.

This clonotype was counted a few times. CDR3 sequence reads: CASSYPPGEETQYF. CDR3 in DNA: TGTGCCAGCAGTTACCCCCCAGGAGAAGAGACCCAGTACTTC. The J gene is TRBJ2-5, the V gene TRBV6-2 or TRBV6-3; D unclear. Germline CDR1 reads MNHEY; CDR2 reads SVGEGT. The CDR3 is 14 residues long. V shed 2 bases and J shed 3 bases, with 10 bases lying between them.

The CDR3 loop reads CSVDFPLYNEQFF. The CDR3 coding sequence is TGCAGCGTTGACTTCCCGTTGTACAATGAGCAGTTCTTC. The chain uses TRBV29-1 and TRBJ2-1; D is ambiguous. Germline assignment: CDR1 SQVTM and CDR2 ANQGSEA. Trimming pared 3 bases from V and 4 bases from J, leaving 10 bases between. There are 13 residues in the CDR3.

This clonotype was seen only a few times. This chain connects TRBV18 to TRBJ2-5; the D is unclear. The J call may not be correct, given that the DNA end is closer to TRBJ2-1. There are 12 residues in the CDR3. The germline V gene encodes CDR1 KGHSH and CDR2 LQKENI. CDR3 in amino acids: CASSPISGEQFF. The CDR3 DNA reads TGTGCCAGCTCACCAATTTCGGGTGAGCAGTTCTTC.

V usage is TRBV28 and J usage is TRBJ2-1; TRBD2 agrees at 10 bases. Germline trimming cut 1 base from V and 10 bases from J; bases unmatched to any gene: 10. Germline CDR1 and CDR2: MDHEN and SYDVKM. The CDR3 contains 16 residues. In nucleotides, the CDR3 is TGTGCCAGCAGTTTATTACTAGCGGGAAGGGCGGGGGAGCAGTTCTTC. Protein sequence: CASSLLLAGRAGEQFF.

The chain uses TRBV14 and TRBJ2-7; 10 bases agree with TRBD1. V lost 2 bases, J lost 0 bases, and 22 bases stayed unmatched. The CDR3 runs 22 residues. The germline CDR1 and CDR2 sequences are SGHDN and FVKESK. CDR3 coding DNA: TGTGCCAGCAGCCAATTCAGGCGACGGGACAGGGGATGTAAAGGGCTCTCCTACGAGCAGTACTTC. Protein: CASSQFRRRDRGCKGLSYEQYF.

In its sample, this clonotype was seen a few times. The rearrangement uses TRBV12-3 or TRBV12-4 and TRBJ2-1, with D perhaps matching TRBD1 or TRBD2 (5 bases each). This CDR3 comprises 16 residues. V was cut by 6 bases and J by 2 bases, with 17 bases left in between. The CDR3 DNA reads as TGTGCCAGCAGCCCCACTGGGACGGATCCCTACAATGAGCAGTTCTTC. Translation: CASSPTGTDPYNEQFF.